The 14 T cell receptor beta chains below were found in one sample sequenced in a study of cytomegalovirus exposure and HLA in healthy donors. The PCR made use of 60 Vbeta and 13 Jbeta primers. The method was immunoSEQ multiplex PCR; TCRdb's version includes in-frame clones alone and lacks a portion of them. The table lists about 120,000 clones, roughly 80% of them singletons, with 7.5% to 9.5% in the top ten. Specimen: PBMCs. These receptors all stem from a female donor in good health and CMV-seropositive.

The chain recombines TRBV6-1 with TRBJ1-6, with unresolved D. Trimming shortened V by 8 bases and J by 6 bases, and 11 bases separated the two germline ends. The CDR3 has 13 amino acids. Germline V gives CDR1 MNHNS, CDR2 SASEGT. CDR3 bases: TGTGCCAGCTCTGTCGTCGGTAATTCACCCCTCCACTTT. Its translation is CASSVVGNSPLHF.

V and J are TRBV28 and TRBJ2-5, with D perhaps given as TRBD1 or TRBD2 (6 bases each). The DNA matches TRBJ2-7 better at its end, which makes the J call doubtful. Germline CDR1 and CDR2: MDHEN and SYDVKM. The CDR3 sequence is 15 residues long. The CDR3 sequence: CASSGGGGGSYEQYF. In DNA, the CDR3 is TGTGCCAGCAGTGGGGGTGGAGGGGGCTCCTACGAGCAGTACTTC.

This chain links TRBV6-6 with TRBJ2-1; the D gene is possibly TRBD2 (7 bases). V dropped 4 bases and J dropped 4 bases, with 14 bases sitting between them. The CDR3 has 15 amino acids. Looked up from germline, CDR1 is MNHNY and CDR2 is SVGAGI (reference sequence). CDR3 sequence: CASSSRGGPYNEQFF. CDR3 in DNA: TGTGCCAGCAGTTCAAGGGGGGGGCCGTACAATGAGCAGTTCTTC.

The chain carries TRBV2 and TRBJ1-5, with D possibly TRBD1 on 5 matching bases. The CDR3 runs 14 residues. V was trimmed by 3 bases and J by 0 bases, leaving 6 bases between them. Germline lookup yields CDR1 SNHLY and CDR2 FYNNEI. In DNA, the CDR3 is TGTGCCAGCAGTGATCAGGGTAGCAATCAGCCCCAGCATTTT. Translating gives CASSDQGSNQPQHF.

The CDR3 DNA sequence: TGTGCCATCCTAGCGGGGGACTACGAGCAGTACTTC. Translating it yields CAILAGDYEQYF. The chain joins TRBV6-4 to TRBJ2-7; 10 nucleotides align to TRBD2. The ends lost 10 bases at V and 3 bases at J; junction bases unmatched: 3. The CDR3 has 12 residues. CDR1 is MRHNA and CDR2 is SNTAGT in the germline V gene.

This sequence joins TRBV9 and TRBJ1-4; no definite D call. Trimming left V 1 base short and J 5 bases short, with 9 bases between. Germline assignment: CDR1 SGDLS and CDR2 YYNGEE. The CDR3 has 14 amino acids. CDR3: CASSVNTDNEKLFF. CDR3 in DNA: TGTGCCAGCAGCGTAAACACAGACAATGAAAAACTGTTTTTT.

The chain combines TRBV2 with TRBJ1-1, with D possibly being TRBD1 (5 bases). V lost 7 bases to trimming and J lost 5 bases, with 17 bases between them. CDR3 length equals 14 residues. CDR1 and CDR2 (germline): SNHLY, FYNNEI. The CDR3 is CASTFVEEGTEAFF. The DNA for the CDR3 is TGTGCCAGCACCTTCGTGGAGGAGGGGACTGAAGCTTTCTTT.

The chain joins TRBV9 to TRBJ1-1, with a possible D match to TRBD1 (5 bases). This CDR3 is 13 amino acids long. Trimming took 2 bases from V and 6 from J, leaving 11 bases between them. CDR1 SGDLS and CDR2 YYNGEE come from the germline V gene. The CDR3 DNA sequence: TGTGCCAGCAGCGTCCAGGGTGGCGCTGAAGCTTTCTTT. This encodes CASSVQGGAEAFF.

This clone was detected only a few times. The V gene is TRBV7-9, the J gene TRBJ2-2; D not resolved. V shed 4 bases and J shed 1 base, with 10 bases lying between them. Germline CDR1 SEHNR, CDR2 FQNEAQ (reference sequence). The CDR3 consists of 15 residues. CDR3 DNA: TGTGCCAGCAGCTATCCGAACAGGAACACCGGGGAGCTGTTTTTT. As protein: CASSYPNRNTGELFF.

This clone has more than one count but fewer than ten. V is TRBV30 and J is TRBJ1-3; D is perhaps TRBD1 (6 bases). CDR3 size: 16 residues. CDR1 and CDR2 from the germline V gene are GTSNPN and SVGIG (reference sequence). Trimming shortened V by 0 bases and J by 4 bases, and 16 bases separated the two germline ends. The CDR3 reads CAWSVIRGAGGNTIYF. The CDR3 bases are TGTGCCTGGAGTGTAATACGGGGGGCAGGGGGAAACACCATATATTTT.

This chain uses TRBV5-1 with TRBJ1-2, with D possibly TRBD1 on 5 matching bases. The CDR3 is made up of 15 amino acids. Trimming cost V 1 base and J 2 bases, with 12 bases left between them. The germline V gene has CDR1 SGHRS and CDR2 YFSETQ. This CDR3 is CASSLTGEGNYGYTF. CDR3 nucleotides: TGCGCCAGCAGCTTGACAGGAGAAGGGAACTATGGCTACACCTTC. Full variable domain (remainder filled in from reference TRBV5-1 and TRBJ1-2): KAGVTQTPRYLIKTRGQQVTLSCSPISGHRSVSWYQQTPGQGLQFLFEYFSETQRNKGNFPGRFSGRQFSNSRSEMNVSTLELGDSALYLCASSLTGEGNYGYTFGSGTRLTVV.

This chain joins TRBV7-2 and TRBJ1-2; TRBD1 might be the D (6 bases). Germline CDR1 is SGHTA and CDR2 is FQGNSA. The CDR3 length is 14 residues. Trimming cost V 5 bases and J 2 bases, with 12 bases left between them. For the CDR3, the DNA is TGTGCCAGCAGCCTAGACAGGAAAAACTATGGCTACACCTTC. Translation: CASSLDRKNYGYTF. Full variable domain (remainder filled in from reference TRBV7-2 and TRBJ1-2): GAGVSQSPSNKVTEKGKDVELRCDPISGHTALYWYRQSLGQGLEFLIYFQGNSAPDKSGLPSDRFSAERTGGSVSTLTIQRTQQEDSAVYLCASSLDRKNYGYTFGSGTRLTVV.

The rearrangement joins TRBV27 to TRBJ2-7, with 9 bases lining up with TRBD1. J was trimmed by 0 bases and V by 3 bases; bases with no gene match: 0. CDR1 is MNHEY, CDR2 SMNVEV, per germline (reference sequence). CDR3 length: 14 residues. CDR3 DNA sequence: TGTGCCAGCAGTTTGACAGGGGGCTCCTACGAGCAGTACTTC. Protein: CASSLTGGSYEQYF.

This clone was seen a few times. V is TRBV4-3 and J is TRBJ2-7; 9 bases line up with TRBD2. Germline CDR1 is LGHNA and CDR2 is YSLEER. The CDR3 is 16 residues long. V gave up 1 base and J gave up 2 bases; unmatched junction bases: 6. Here the CDR3 reads CASSQGPGLATYEQYF. The CDR3 bases are TGCGCCAGCAGCCAAGGACCGGGACTAGCCACCTACGAGCAGTACTTC.